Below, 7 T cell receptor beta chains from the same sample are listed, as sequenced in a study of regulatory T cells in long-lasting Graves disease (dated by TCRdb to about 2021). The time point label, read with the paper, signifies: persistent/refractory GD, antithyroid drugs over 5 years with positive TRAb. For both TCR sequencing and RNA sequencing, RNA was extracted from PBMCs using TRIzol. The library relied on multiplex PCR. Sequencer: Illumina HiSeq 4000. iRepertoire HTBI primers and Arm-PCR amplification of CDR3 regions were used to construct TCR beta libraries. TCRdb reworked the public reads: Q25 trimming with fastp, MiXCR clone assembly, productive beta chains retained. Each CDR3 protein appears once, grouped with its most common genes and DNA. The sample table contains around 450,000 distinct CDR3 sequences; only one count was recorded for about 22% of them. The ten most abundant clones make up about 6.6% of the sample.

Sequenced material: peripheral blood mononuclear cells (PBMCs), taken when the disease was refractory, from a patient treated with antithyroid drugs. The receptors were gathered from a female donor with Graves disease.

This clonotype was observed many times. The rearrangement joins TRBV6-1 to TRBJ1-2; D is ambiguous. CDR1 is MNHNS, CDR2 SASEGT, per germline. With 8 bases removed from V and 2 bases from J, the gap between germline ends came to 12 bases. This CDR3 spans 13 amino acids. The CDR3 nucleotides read TGTGCCAGCTTTTTTCACTGGAACTATGGCTACACCTTC. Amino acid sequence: CASFFHWNYGYTF.

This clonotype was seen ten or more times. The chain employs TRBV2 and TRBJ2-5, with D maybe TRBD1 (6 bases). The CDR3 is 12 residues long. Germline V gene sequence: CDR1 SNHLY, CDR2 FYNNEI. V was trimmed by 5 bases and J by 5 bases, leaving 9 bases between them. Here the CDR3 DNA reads TGTGCCAGCAGTAGCCAGGGGGAGACCCAGTACTTC. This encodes CASSSQGETQYF.

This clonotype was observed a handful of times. DNA for the CDR3: TGTGCCAGTAGTATCGGGACTAGCTTATACGAGCAGTACTTC. This sequence encodes CASSIGTSLYEQYF. The chain is built from TRBV19 and TRBJ2-7, with 9 bases lining up with TRBD2. Germline-derived CDR1 and CDR2 are LNHDA and SQIVND (reference sequence). The trim removed 3 bases at V and 4 bases at J, leaving 4 bases unmatched. This CDR3 has 14 amino acids.

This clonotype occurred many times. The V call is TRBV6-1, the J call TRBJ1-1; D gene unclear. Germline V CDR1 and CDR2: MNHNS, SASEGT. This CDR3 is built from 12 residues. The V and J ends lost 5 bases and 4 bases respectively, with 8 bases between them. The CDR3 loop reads CASSTWGTEAFF. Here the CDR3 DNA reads TGTGCCAGCAGTACATGGGGCACTGAAGCTTTCTTT.

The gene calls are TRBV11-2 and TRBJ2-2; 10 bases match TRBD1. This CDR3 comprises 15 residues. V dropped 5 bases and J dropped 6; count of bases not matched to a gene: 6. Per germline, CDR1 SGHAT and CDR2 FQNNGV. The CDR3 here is CASSPTGGAAGELFF. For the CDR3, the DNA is TGTGCCAGCAGCCCGACAGGGGGCGCCGCCGGGGAGCTGTTTTTT. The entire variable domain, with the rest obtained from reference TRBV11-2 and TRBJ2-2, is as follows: EAGVAQSPRYKIIEKRQSVAFWCNPISGHATLYWYQQILGQGPKLLIQFQNNGVVDDSQLPKDRFSAERLKGVDSTLKIQPAKLEDSAVYLCASSPTGGAAGELFFGEGSRLTVL.

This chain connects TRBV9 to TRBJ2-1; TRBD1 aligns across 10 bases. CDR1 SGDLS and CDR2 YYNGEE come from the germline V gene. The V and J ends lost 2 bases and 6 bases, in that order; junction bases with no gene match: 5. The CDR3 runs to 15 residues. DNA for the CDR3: TGTGCCAGCAGCGTGACAGGGGGCGAGGGCAATGAGCAGTTCTTC. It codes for CASSVTGGEGNEQFF.

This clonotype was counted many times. DNA for the CDR3: TGTGCCAGCAGCCGAATCGGGGAGGTATACGAGACCCAGTACTTC. Translation: CASSRIGEVYETQYF. The chain combines TRBV28 with TRBJ2-5, with D maybe TRBD2 (6 bases). V dropped 6 bases and J dropped 5 bases, with 19 bases sitting between them. CDR1 and CDR2 from the germline V gene are MDHEN and SYDVKM. The length of the CDR3 is 15 residues.